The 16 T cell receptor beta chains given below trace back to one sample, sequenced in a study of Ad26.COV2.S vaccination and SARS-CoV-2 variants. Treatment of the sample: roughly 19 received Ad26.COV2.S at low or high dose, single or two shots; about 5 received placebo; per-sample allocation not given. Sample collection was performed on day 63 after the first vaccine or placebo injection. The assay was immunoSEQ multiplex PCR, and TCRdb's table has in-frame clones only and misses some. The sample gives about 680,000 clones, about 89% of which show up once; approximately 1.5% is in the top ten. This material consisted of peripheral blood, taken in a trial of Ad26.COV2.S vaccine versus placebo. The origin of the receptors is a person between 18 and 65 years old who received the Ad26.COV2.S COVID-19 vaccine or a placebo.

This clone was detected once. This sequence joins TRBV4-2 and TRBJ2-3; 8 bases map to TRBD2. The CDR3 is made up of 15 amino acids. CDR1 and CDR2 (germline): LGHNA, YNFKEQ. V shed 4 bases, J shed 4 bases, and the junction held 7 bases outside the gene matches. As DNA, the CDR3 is TGTGCCAGCAGCCCCAATGAACTAGCGGCAGATACGCAGTATTTT. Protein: CASSPNELAADTQYF.

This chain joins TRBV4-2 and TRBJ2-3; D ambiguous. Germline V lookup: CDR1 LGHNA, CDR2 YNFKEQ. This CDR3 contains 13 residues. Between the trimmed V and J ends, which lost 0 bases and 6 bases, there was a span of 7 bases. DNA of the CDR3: TGTGCCAGCAGCCAAGACCATCGGGATACGCAGTATTTT. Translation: CASSQDHRDTQYF.

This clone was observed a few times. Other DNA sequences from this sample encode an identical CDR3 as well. CDR3 amino acids: CAWSGQGDQPQHF. The CDR3 DNA reads TGTGCCTGGAGTGGACAGGGGGATCAGCCCCAGCATTTT. The V gene is TRBV30, the J gene TRBJ1-5, with 9 bases lining up with TRBD1. CDR3 length equals 13 residues. CDR1 GTSNPN and CDR2 SVGIG come from the germline V gene (reference sequence). Germline trimming cut 1 base from V and 5 bases from J; bases unmatched to any gene: 0.

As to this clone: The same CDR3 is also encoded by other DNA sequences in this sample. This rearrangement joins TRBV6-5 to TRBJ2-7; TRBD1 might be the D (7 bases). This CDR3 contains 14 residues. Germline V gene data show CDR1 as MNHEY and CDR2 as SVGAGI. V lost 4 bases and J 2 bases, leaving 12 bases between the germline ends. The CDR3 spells CASSLGRGAYEQYF. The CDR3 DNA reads TGTGCCAGCAGTTTGGGCAGGGGGGCCTACGAGCAGTACTTC.

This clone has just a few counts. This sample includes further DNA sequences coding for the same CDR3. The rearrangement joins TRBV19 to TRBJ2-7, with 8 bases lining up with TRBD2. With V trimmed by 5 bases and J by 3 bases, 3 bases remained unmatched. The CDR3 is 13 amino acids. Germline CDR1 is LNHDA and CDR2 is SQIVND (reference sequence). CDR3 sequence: CASSPSGGYEQYF. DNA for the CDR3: TGTGCCAGTAGTCCCAGCGGGGGCTACGAGCAGTACTTC.

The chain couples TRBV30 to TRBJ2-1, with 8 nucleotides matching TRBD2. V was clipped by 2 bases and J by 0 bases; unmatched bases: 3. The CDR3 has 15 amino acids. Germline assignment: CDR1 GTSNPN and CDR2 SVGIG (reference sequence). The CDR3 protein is CAWSPGTSSYNEQFF. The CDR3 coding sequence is TGTGCCTGGAGTCCCGGGACTAGCTCCTACAATGAGCAGTTCTTC.

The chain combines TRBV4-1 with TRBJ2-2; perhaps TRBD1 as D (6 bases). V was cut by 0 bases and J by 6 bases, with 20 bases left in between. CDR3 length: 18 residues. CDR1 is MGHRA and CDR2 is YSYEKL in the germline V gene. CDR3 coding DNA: TGCGCCAGCAGCCAAGATCGGGTAGGGGGTGAGGGGTCCGGGGAGCTGTTTTTT. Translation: CASSQDRVGGEGSGELFF.

The CDR3 protein is CAISRLMGQGAFEQYF. CDR3 nucleotide sequence: TGTGCCATCAGCCGACTAATGGGACAGGGGGCGTTCGAGCAGTACTTC. The chain combines TRBV10-3 with TRBJ2-7, with 12 bases identical to TRBD1. Germline V gene sequence: CDR1 ENHRY, CDR2 SYGVKD. After removal of 6 bases from V and 6 bases from J, the junction contained 12 bases not matched to a gene. The CDR3 runs 16 residues.

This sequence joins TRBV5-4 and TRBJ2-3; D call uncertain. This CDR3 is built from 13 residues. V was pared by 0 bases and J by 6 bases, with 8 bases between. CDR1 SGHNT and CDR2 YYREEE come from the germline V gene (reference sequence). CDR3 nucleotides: TGTGCCAGCAGCTTGGCCGAGTGGGATACGCAGTATTTT. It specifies CASSLAEWDTQYF.

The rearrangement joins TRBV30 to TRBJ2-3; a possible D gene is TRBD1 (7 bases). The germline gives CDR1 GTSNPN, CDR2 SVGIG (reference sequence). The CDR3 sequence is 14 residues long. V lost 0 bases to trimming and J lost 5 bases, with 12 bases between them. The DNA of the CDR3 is TGTGCCTGGAGTGTTGGAGGGGGCAGAGATACGCAGTATTTT. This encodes CAWSVGGGRDTQYF.

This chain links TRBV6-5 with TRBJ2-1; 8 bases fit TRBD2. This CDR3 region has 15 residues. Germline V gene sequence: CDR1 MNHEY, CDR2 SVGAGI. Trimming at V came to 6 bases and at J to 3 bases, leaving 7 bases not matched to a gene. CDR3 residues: CASSYLLADYNEQFF. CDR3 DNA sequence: TGTGCCAGCAGCTATTTACTAGCGGACTACAATGAGCAGTTCTTC.

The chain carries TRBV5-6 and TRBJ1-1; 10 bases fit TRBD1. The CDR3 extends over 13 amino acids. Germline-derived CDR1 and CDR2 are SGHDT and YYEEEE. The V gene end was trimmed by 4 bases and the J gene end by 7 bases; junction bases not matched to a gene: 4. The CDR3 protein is CASSRTGGDEAFF. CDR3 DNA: TGTGCCAGCAGCCGGACAGGGGGGGATGAAGCTTTCTTT.

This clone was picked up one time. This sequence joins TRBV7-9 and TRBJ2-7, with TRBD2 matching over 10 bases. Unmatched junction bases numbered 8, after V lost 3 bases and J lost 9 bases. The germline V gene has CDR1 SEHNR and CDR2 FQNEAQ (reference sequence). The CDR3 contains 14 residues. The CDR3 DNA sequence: TGTGCCAGCAGCTTTGGACTAGCGGTCCAGCGGCAGTACTTC. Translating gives CASSFGLAVQRQYF.

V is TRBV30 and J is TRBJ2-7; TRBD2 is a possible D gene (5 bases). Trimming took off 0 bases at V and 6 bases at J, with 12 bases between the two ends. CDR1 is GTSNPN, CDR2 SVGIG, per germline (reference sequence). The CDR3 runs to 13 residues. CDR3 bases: TGTGCCTGGAGTGTACGCGAGGGTTCCGAGCAGTACTTC. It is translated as CAWSVREGSEQYF.

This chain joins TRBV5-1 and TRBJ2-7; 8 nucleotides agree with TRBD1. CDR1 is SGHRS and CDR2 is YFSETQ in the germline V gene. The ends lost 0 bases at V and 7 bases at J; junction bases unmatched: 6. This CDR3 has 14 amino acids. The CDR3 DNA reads TGCGCCAGCAGCTTGGGGGACAGGTGGGGTGAGCAGTACTTC. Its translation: CASSLGDRWGEQYF. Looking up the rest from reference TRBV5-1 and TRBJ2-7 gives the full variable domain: KAGVTQTPRYLIKTRGQQVTLSCSPISGHRSVSWYQQTPGQGLQFLFEYFSETQRNKGNFPGRFSGRQFSNSRSEMNVSTLELGDSALYLCASSLGDRWGEQYFGPGTRLTVT.

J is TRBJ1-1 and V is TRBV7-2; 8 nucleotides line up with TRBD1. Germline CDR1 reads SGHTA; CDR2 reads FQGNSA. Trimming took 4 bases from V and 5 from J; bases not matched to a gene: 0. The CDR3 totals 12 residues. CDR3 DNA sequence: TGTGCCAGCAGCTGGACAGGGACTGAAGCTTTCTTT. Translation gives CASSWTGTEAFF.